The 4 T cell receptor beta chains below all came from one sample that was sequenced in a study of cytomegalovirus exposure and HLA in healthy donors (dated by TCRdb to the late 2010s). Library generation was performed with the immunoSEQ multiplex PCR assay. For the multiplex PCR, a mixture combining 60 forward primers for TCR Vbeta segments and 13 reverse primers for TCR Jbeta segments was used. Imported from immuneACCESS, the table was reduced by TCRdb to in-frame sequences with V and J called. These copies leave out some clones; in studies compared against another copy, an unresolved V gene accounts for under half, and the cause of the remainder is not known. The sample contains 200,000 to 250,000 clones, roughly 82% of them found a single time. Clones ranked in the top ten supply 5% to 6% of the sample. The material sequenced was PBMCs. The receptors come from a middle-aged woman in good health and CMV-seropositive.

V gene TRBV5-4 combines with J gene TRBJ2-3, with 7 bases fitting TRBD2. CDR1 and CDR2 (germline): SGHNT, YYREEE (reference sequence). With 3 bases clipped from V and 2 bases from J, the junction kept 6 bases outside the gene matches. CDR3 length: 15 amino acids. DNA for the CDR3: TGTGCCAGCAGCTGGGGGGGACTTCCCACAGATACGCAGTATTTT. It encodes CASSWGGLPTDTQYF.

This clone has more than one count but fewer than ten. The J gene is TRBJ1-2, the V gene TRBV28, with TRBD1 matching over 7 bases. This CDR3 spans 17 amino acids. The V gene's germline CDR1 is MDHEN and CDR2 SYDVKM. Losses at the gene ends were 5 bases for V and 1 base for J; bases not matched to a gene: 13. The CDR3 protein is CASSHPYTRQGNYGYTF. In DNA, the CDR3 is TGTGCCAGCAGTCACCCCTATACAAGACAGGGTAACTATGGCTACACCTTC.

The V call is TRBV9, the J call TRBJ2-3; the match to TRBD1 covers 7 bases. Germline V gene sequence: CDR1 SGDLS, CDR2 YYNGEE. J gave up 5 bases and V 3 bases, and 15 bases lay outside the gene matches. This CDR3 region has 17 residues. CDR3 region: CASSAPVAEGAVDTQYF. In DNA, the CDR3 is TGTGCCAGCAGCGCCCCTGTAGCTGAGGGGGCCGTAGATACGCAGTATTTT.

V gene TRBV18 combines with J gene TRBJ1-2; TRBD1 agrees at 7 bases. After removal of 6 bases from V and 6 bases from J, the junction contained 7 bases not matched to a gene. Per the germline V gene, CDR1 is KGHSH and CDR2 is LQKENI. The CDR3 has 13 amino acids. CDR3 amino acids: CASSVDRADGYTF. The CDR3 nucleotides are TGTGCCAGCTCGGTCGACAGGGCGGATGGCTACACCTTC.